The 18 T cell receptor beta chains given below trace back to one sample, sequenced in a study of T-cell memory formation after mild COVID-19. One entry per CDR3 protein results from TCRdb running MiXCR on the 5' RACE reads. Found here are roughly 320,000 distinct CDR3 sequences, over 25% of them singletons; the top ten hold 13%. Sequences were obtained from PBMCs or a T cell subset sorted from them (not recorded which). These receptors were taken from an adult woman who had mild COVID-19 (a few samples of this study predate the infection). Cell type and time point are not known.

This clonotype has a handful of counts. This chain uses TRBV20-1 with TRBJ2-4; 12 nucleotides line up with TRBD2. Germline V gene lookup returns CDR1 DFQATT and CDR2 SNEGSKA (reference sequence). CDR3 length: 18 amino acids. V was pared by 2 bases and J by 1 base, with 9 bases of the junction left unmatched. The CDR3 nucleotides read TGCAGTGCTAGACGTCCTAGCGGGGGGGCCCTCGCCAAAAACATTCAGTACTTC. This codes for CSARRPSGGALAKNIQYF.

The chain carries TRBV12-3 or TRBV12-4 and TRBJ2-5; a possible D gene is TRBD2 (6 bases). Deletions cut 3 bases from V and 1 base from J, with 12 bases between. The CDR3 has 15 amino acids. The CDR3 region has the DNA TGTGCCAGCAGTTTTTACAGCGGGCCCCAAGAGACCCAGTACTTC. Translating gives CASSFYSGPQETQYF.

The rearrangement uses TRBV9 and TRBJ1-2; maybe TRBD1 (6 bases). Germline lookup yields CDR1 SGDLS and CDR2 YYNGEE. V was pared by 3 bases and J by 3 bases, with 12 bases between. The CDR3 has 14 residues. This CDR3 reads CASSAGTPYYGYTF. The DNA of the CDR3 is TGTGCCAGCAGCGCCGGGACACCCTACTATGGCTACACCTTC.

The rearrangement links TRBV7-9 to TRBJ2-7; 7 bases align to TRBD1. This CDR3 has 15 residues. With 4 bases clipped from V and 3 bases from J, the junction kept 9 bases outside the gene matches. Germline V gene sequence: CDR1 SEHNR, CDR2 FQNEAQ (reference sequence). CDR3 loop: CASSSDTGVLYEQYF. Here the CDR3 DNA reads TGTGCCAGCAGCTCCGATACAGGGGTTCTCTACGAGCAGTACTTC. Using reference TRBV7-9 and TRBJ2-7 for the parts outside the CDR3, the full variable domain is DTGVSQNPRHKITKRGQNVTFRCDPISEHNRLYWYRQTLGQGPEFLTYFQNEAQLEKSRLLSDRFSAERPKGSFSTLEIQRTEQGDSAMYLCASSSDTGVLYEQYFGPGTRLTVT.

The CDR3 bases are TGTGCCACCAGCAGGTCCTCTGGGGGTCGAGTCTATGGCTACACCTTC. Its protein product is CATSRSSGGRVYGYTF. The chain carries TRBV15 and TRBJ1-2; tentative D call: TRBD1 (5 bases). The CDR3 sequence is 16 residues long. Per the germline V gene, CDR1 is LNHNV and CDR2 is YYDKDF (reference sequence). Trimming shortened V by 3 bases and J by 4 bases, and 18 bases separated the two germline ends.

This clonotype was seen only a few times. The chain carries TRBV2 and TRBJ1-1; the D is unclear. This CDR3 has 14 residues. Germline CDR1 and CDR2: SNHLY and FYNNEI. V dropped 7 bases and J dropped 1 base, with 13 bases sitting between them. The CDR3 region is CASTPRWQNTEAFF. The CDR3 coding sequence is TGTGCCAGCACCCCTCGGTGGCAGAACACTGAAGCTTTCTTT.

The chain joins TRBV7-9 to TRBJ1-1; no reliable D call. Germline assignment: CDR1 SEHNR and CDR2 FQNEAQ (reference sequence). The CDR3 is 15 amino acids. Trimming left V 5 bases short and J 4 bases short, with 17 bases between. The CDR3 sequence is CASSPKGNKVTEAFF. DNA of the CDR3: TGTGCCAGCAGCCCAAAAGGGAACAAGGTCACTGAAGCTTTCTTT.

This clonotype occurred a few times. The gene calls are TRBV11-2 and TRBJ2-7; TRBD2 agrees at 9 bases. The CDR3 length is 13 residues. V was pared by 5 bases and J by 3 bases, with 2 bases of the junction left unmatched. Germline V gene sequence: CDR1 SGHAT, CDR2 FQNNGV. The CDR3 protein is CASSTAGGYEQYF. In DNA, the CDR3 is TGTGCCAGCAGCACAGCGGGGGGCTACGAGCAGTACTTC. Combining the CDR3 with reference TRBV11-2 and TRBJ2-7 gives the whole variable domain EAGVAQSPRYKIIEKRQSVAFWCNPISGHATLYWYQQILGQGPKLLIQFQNNGVVDDSQLPKDRFSAERLKGVDSTLKIQPAKLEDSAVYLCASSTAGGYEQYFGPGTRLTVT.

The chain links TRBV6-1 to TRBJ2-3; D perhaps matches TRBD1 (6 bases). The length of the CDR3 is 16 residues. Trimming cost V 2 bases and J 3 bases, with 15 bases left between them. Germline CDR1 is MNHNS and CDR2 is SASEGT. The CDR3 region is CASSEWTVSRTDTQYF. CDR3 in DNA: TGTGCCAGCAGTGAATGGACAGTCTCTAGAACAGATACGCAGTATTTT.

This chain connects TRBV7-2 to TRBJ2-3; perhaps TRBD1 as D (5 bases). Germline loops: CDR1 SGHTA, CDR2 FQGNSA. The germline V and J ends were trimmed by 8 bases and 0 bases, with 15 bases remaining between them. The CDR3 covers 15 residues. The chain's CDR3 is CASGASYSSTDTQYF. CDR3 sequence (DNA): TGTGCCAGCGGGGCTTCGTACTCTAGCACAGATACGCAGTATTTT.

The gene calls are TRBV24-1 and TRBJ2-1, with 10 bases matching TRBD1. The CDR3 extends over 15 amino acids. Germline values: CDR1 KGHDR, CDR2 SFDVKD. Losses at the gene ends were 3 bases for V and 8 bases for J; bases not matched to a gene: 6. CDR3 region: CATSDPGQGSDEQFF. CDR3 bases: TGTGCCACCAGTGATCCGGGACAGGGGAGTGATGAGCAGTTCTTC.

This clonotype appeared a few times. The rearrangement links TRBV9 to TRBJ2-7; 11 bases agree with TRBD2. Germline trimming cut 3 bases from V and 3 bases from J; bases unmatched to any gene: 5. The CDR3 is 15 amino acids. Germline CDR1 is SGDLS and CDR2 is YYNGEE. In DNA, the CDR3 is TGTGCCAGCAGCGCGGGAGGGACTAGCGGCTACGAGCAGTACTTC. As protein: CASSAGGTSGYEQYF.

J is TRBJ2-1 and V is TRBV7-2; 8 bases are shared with TRBD2. The V and J ends lost 3 bases and 4 bases, in that order; junction bases with no gene match: 5. Germline CDR1 SGHTA, CDR2 FQGNSA. CDR3 length: 15 amino acids. In DNA, the CDR3 is TGTGCCAGCAGCTTCGCCAGCGGGGGTTACAATGAGCAGTTCTTC. Its protein product is CASSFASGGYNEQFF. The whole variable domain, filled in from reference TRBV7-2 and TRBJ2-1, reads GAGVSQSPSNKVTEKGKDVELRCDPISGHTALYWYRQSLGQGLEFLIYFQGNSAPDKSGLPSDRFSAERTGGSVSTLTIQRTQQEDSAVYLCASSFASGGYNEQFFGPGTRLTVL.

This chain links TRBV4-2 with TRBJ2-3; TRBD2 aligns across 15 bases. Unmatched junction bases numbered 5, after V lost 0 bases and J lost 4 bases. Per the germline V gene, CDR1 is LGHNA and CDR2 is YNFKEQ. This CDR3 has 18 residues. The CDR3 is CASSQDRGLAGGADTQYF. CDR3 nucleotide sequence: TGTGCCAGCAGCCAAGATCGGGGACTAGCGGGAGGCGCAGATACGCAGTATTTT.

This chain links TRBV7-9 with TRBJ2-2; 7 bases line up with TRBD2. The germline V gene has CDR1 SEHNR and CDR2 FQNEAQ (reference sequence). The CDR3 has 14 residues. The CDR3 nucleotides read TGTGGAGTCTGGCGGGAGTTGGGCACCGGGGAGCTGTTTTTT. Its protein is CGVWRELGTGELFF.

This chain uses TRBV19 with TRBJ2-4; D is unresolved. V was shortened by 4 bases and J by 7 bases, with 14 bases between the two germline ends. This CDR3 contains 14 residues. The germline V gene has CDR1 LNHDA and CDR2 SQIVND (reference sequence). CDR3 nucleotide sequence: TGTGCCAGTAGTACCCCTCGTCACCACAACATTCAGTACTTC. It specifies CASSTPRHHNIQYF.

CDR3 amino acids: CASSWAGGQPQHF. The DNA of the CDR3 is TGTGCCAGCAGCTGGGCAGGGGGTCAGCCCCAGCATTTT. V usage is TRBV5-8 and J usage is TRBJ1-5, with 7 bases that match TRBD1. The CDR3 totals 13 residues. V lost 3 bases and J lost 6; bases outside the gene matches: 3. The germline CDR1 and CDR2 sequences are SGHTS and YDEGEE.

The chain has TRBV7-8 and TRBJ2-1, with D possibly being TRBD1 (7 bases). The CDR3 extends over 16 amino acids. CDR1 SGHVS and CDR2 FQNEAQ come from the germline V gene. V lost 8 bases, J lost 4 bases, and 21 bases lay in between. The CDR3 sequence: CASGKIGAGGYNEQFF. CDR3 coding DNA: TGTGCCAGCGGCAAGATCGGGGCAGGGGGGTACAATGAGCAGTTCTTC.